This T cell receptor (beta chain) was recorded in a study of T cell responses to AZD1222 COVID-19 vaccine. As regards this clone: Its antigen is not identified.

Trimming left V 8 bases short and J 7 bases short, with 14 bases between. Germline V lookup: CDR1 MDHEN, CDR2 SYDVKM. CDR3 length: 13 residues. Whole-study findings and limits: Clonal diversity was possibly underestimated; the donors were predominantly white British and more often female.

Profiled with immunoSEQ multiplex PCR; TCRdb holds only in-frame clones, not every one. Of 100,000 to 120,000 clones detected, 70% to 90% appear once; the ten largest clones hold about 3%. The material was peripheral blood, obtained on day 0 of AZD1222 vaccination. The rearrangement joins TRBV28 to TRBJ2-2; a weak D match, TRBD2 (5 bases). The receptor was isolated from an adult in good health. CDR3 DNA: TGTGCCAGCCGAGCGAGGGTGGGCGGGGAGCTGTTTTTT. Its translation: CASRARVGGELFF.